This TCR beta chain emerged from a study of blood T cell repertoires in COVID-19. The germline CDR1 and CDR2 sequences are SEHNR and FQNEAQ (reference sequence). This CDR3 region has 13 residues. The V end lost 5 bases, the J end lost 6 bases, and 10 bases lay between the germline ends. TCRdb's copy holds only in-frame clones and misses some; the assay was immunoSEQ multiplex PCR. The sample lists 250,000 to 350,000 clones; about 85% were seen once. The gene calls are TRBV7-9 and TRBJ2-2, with D possibly being TRBD1 (6 bases). This receptor was identified in a woman in her 30s who had recovered from COVID-19. The sequenced sample was PBMCs or T cells enriched from blood (not recorded which). The CDR3 bases are TGTGCCAGCAGCGTTACAGGGCCCGGGGAGCTGTTTTTT. It is translated as CASSVTGPGELFF.